This T cell receptor beta chain was sequenced in a study of CD8 T cells in ankylosing spondylitis. Study-wide results and caveats: Matched synovial fluid from ankylosing spondylitis patients was reported to be enriched for disease-linked clones. Ankylosing spondylitis blood seemed to carry a telltale TCR beta motif made of fewer than ten highly homologous variants. Certain motif variants had earlier appeared in reactive arthritis synovial fluid and blood. Disease-linked clones displayed a CD8+ phenotype and appeared relatively rarely in peripheral blood.

It was by quantitative 5'-RACE with molecular barcodes that TCR beta libraries were made. MiXCR, applied by TCRdb to the 5' RACE reads, yields one record per CDR3 protein. The sample includes roughly 370,000 distinct CDR3 sequences, more than 20% seen only once; the top ten take roughly a sixth. The CDR3 is 14 residues long. The V segment lost 2 bases and the J segment 9 bases; nucleotides outside the gene matches: 4. Germline V gene lookup returns CDR1 MNHEY and CDR2 SVGAGI. In regard to this clonotype: Its matching antigen is unknown.

V is TRBV6-5 and J is TRBJ2-1; 10 bases map to TRBD2. The receptor was isolated from a male donor with ankylosing spondylitis. Sequencing was done on a sample of blood, either unsorted or a sorted T cell fraction (not recorded which). The CDR3 nucleotides are TGTGCCAGCAGTTACCCTGGACTAGCGGCTGAGCAGTTCTTC. Protein product: CASSYPGLAAEQFF.